Included here is one T cell receptor (beta chain) sequence, with context. What it binds is not known. This sample was taken from a study of human thymus T cells. The ends were cut back, 1 base at V and 6 bases at J, with 11 bases in the middle. Germline loops: CDR1 MNHEY, CDR2 SMNVEV (reference sequence). The CDR3 has 14 residues. The table came from immunoSEQ multiplex PCR; TCRdb's copy has only in-frame clones and leaves some out. The sample lists around 45,000 clones; around 95% were seen once. Corrective surgery for congenital heart defects was being performed on the healthy Finnish infants who served as donors. An approximately 0.45-1 mL peripheral blood aliquot was taken intraoperatively from four of eight donors. General study findings and limits: There appeared to be biased usage of V and J genes in thymic and blood repertoires.

The sequencing sample was made of blood. This receptor was taken from a girl under two years old with a congenital heart defect but otherwise immunologically healthy. The chain carries TRBV27 and TRBJ2-3, with D possibly TRBD1 on 6 matching bases. The CDR3 region is CASSLLGGYDTQYF. In nucleotides, the CDR3 is TGTGCCAGCAGTTTATTAGGGGGTTACGATACGCAGTATTTT.